This T cell receptor (beta chain) was identified during a study of OX40 agonist ivuxolimab in advanced cancers. Whole-study context: Three patients, one with hepatocellular carcinoma and two with cutaneous melanoma, responded partially. Study results and limitations: Low normalized T-cell clonal expansion was also seen in some nonresponders.

The method was immunoSEQ multiplex PCR; TCRdb's version includes in-frame clones alone and lacks a portion of them. Among some 45,000 clones listed, around 91% were seen once. Any history of autoimmune disease or systemic immunosuppression disqualified patients. Drawing of blood for sampling happened at baseline, at cycle 4 day 1, and at cycle 7 day 1. Regarding this clone: As yet, its antigen is unknown.

J gave up 8 bases and V 8 bases, and 15 bases lay outside the gene matches. The germline CDR1 and CDR2 sequences are MNHEY and SVGAGI. CDR3 size: 15 residues. The origin of this receptor is an adult with an advanced solid tumor such as melanoma, head and neck, liver or kidney cancer. The chain carries TRBV6-5 and TRBJ1-2; 9 bases map to TRBD1. The sample was CD4+ or CD8+ T cells sorted from blood, taken in a trial of the OX40 agonist ivuxolimab. This chain's CDR3 is CASWGQGQRIRGYTF. For the CDR3, the DNA is TGTGCCAGCTGGGGACAGGGACAGCGGATAAGGGGCTACACCTTC.